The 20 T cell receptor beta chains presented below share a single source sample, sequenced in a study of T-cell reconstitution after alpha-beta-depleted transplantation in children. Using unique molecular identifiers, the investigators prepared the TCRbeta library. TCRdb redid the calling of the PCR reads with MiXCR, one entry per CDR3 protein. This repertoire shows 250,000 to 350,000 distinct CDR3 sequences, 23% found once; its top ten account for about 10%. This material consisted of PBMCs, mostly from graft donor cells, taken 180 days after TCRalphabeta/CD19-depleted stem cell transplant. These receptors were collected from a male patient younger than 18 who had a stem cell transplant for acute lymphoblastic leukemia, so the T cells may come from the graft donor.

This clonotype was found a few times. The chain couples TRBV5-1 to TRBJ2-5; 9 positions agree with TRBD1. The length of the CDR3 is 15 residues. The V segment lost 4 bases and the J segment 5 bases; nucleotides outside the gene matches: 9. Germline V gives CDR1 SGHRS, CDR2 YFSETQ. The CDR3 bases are TGCGCCAGCAGCAGCTCGGGACAGGGATGGGAGACCCAGTACTTC. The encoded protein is CASSSSGQGWETQYF.

Written as DNA, the CDR3 is TGCGCCAGCAGCCACCGACCATCTTACGAGCAGTACTTC. Its translation is CASSHRPSYEQYF. The V gene is TRBV4-1, the J gene TRBJ2-7; D remains unclear. There are 13 residues in the CDR3. Germline V CDR1 and CDR2: MGHRA, YSYEKL. The ends were cut back, 3 bases at V and 4 bases at J, with 10 bases in the middle.

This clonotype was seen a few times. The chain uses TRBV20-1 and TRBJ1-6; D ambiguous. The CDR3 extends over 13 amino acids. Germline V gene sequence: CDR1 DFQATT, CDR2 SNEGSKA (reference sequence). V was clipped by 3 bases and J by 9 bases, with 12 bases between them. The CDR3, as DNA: TGCAGTGCTAGGGTGAGGGTGGGTTCACCCCTCCACTTT. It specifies CSARVRVGSPLHF.

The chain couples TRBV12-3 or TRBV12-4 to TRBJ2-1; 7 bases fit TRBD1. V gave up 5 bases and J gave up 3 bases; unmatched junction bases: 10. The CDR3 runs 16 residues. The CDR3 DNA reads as TGTGCCAGCAGTACAGGGGCCCTGATCCGCTACAATGAGCAGTTCTTC. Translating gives CASSTGALIRYNEQFF.

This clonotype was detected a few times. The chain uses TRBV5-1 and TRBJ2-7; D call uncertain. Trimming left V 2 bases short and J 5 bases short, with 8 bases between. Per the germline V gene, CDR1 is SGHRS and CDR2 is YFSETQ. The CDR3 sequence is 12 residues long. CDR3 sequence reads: CASSFNRNEQYF. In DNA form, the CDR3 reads TGCGCCAGCAGCTTCAACCGCAACGAGCAGTACTTC.

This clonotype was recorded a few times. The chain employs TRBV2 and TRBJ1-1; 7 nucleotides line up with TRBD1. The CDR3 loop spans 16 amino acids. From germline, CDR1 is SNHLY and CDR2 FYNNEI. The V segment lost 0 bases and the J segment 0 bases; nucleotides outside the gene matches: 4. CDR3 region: CASSEARGTVNTEAFF. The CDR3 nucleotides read TGTGCCAGCAGTGAAGCCCGGGGGACAGTGAACACTGAAGCTTTCTTT.

CDR3 residues: CASRSDEWGRAFF. The CDR3 coding sequence is TGTGCCAGCAGATCGGACGAGTGGGGAAGGGCTTTCTTT. The V and J genes are TRBV7-6 and TRBJ1-1; D ambiguous. CDR1 is SGHVS and CDR2 is FNYEAQ in the germline V gene. The CDR3 spans 13 residues. V dropped 6 bases and J dropped 11 bases, with 19 bases sitting between them.

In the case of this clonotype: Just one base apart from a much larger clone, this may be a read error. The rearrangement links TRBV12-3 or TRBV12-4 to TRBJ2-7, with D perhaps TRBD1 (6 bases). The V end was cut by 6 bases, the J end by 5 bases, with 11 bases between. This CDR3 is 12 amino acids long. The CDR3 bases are TGTGCCAGCAGCCAACAGGGCCACGAGCAGTACTTC. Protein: CASSQQGHEQYF.

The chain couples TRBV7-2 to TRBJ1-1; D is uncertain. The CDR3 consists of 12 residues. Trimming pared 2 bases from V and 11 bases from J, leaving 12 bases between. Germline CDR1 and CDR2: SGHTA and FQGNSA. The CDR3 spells CASSLSSGMAFF. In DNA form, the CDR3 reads TGTGCCAGCAGCTTATCTTCTGGGATGGCTTTCTTT.

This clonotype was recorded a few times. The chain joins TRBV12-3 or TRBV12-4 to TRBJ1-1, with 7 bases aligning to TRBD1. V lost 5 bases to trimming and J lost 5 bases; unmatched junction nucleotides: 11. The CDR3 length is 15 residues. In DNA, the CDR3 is TGTGCCAGCAGTCCATCCACAGGGGCCGGTACTGAAGCTTTCTTT. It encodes CASSPSTGAGTEAFF.

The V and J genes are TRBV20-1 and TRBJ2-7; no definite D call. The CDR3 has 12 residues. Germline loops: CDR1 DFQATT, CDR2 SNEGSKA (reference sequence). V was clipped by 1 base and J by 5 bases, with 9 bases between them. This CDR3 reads CSARGREDEQYF. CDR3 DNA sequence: TGCAGTGCTAGAGGTCGAGAGGACGAGCAGTACTTC.

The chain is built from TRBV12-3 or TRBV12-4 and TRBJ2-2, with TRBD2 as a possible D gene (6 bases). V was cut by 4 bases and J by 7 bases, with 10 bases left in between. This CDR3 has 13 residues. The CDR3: CASSSQRVGELFF. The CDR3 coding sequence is TGTGCCAGCAGTTCACAGCGGGTCGGGGAGCTGTTTTTT.

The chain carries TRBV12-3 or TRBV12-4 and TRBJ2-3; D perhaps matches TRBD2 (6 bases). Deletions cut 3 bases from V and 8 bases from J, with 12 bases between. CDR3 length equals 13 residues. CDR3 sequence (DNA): TGTGCCAGCAGTTTTGGCGGGGCAGGTACGCAGTATTTT. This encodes CASSFGGAGTQYF.

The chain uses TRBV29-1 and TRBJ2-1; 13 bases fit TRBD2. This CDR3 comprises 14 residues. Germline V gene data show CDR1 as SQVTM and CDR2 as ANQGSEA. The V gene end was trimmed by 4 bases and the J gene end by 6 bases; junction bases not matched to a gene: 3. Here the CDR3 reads CSVVRLAGGNEQFF. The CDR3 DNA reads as TGCAGCGTTGTCCGACTAGCGGGAGGCAATGAGCAGTTCTTC.

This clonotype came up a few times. The CDR3 nucleotides read TGTGCCAGCAGCCCAAGGGGAGGTAGCGGGTACTACGAGCAGTACTTC. This codes for CASSPRGGSGYYEQYF. The V and J genes are TRBV7-3 and TRBJ2-7, with 7 nucleotides matching TRBD2. Germline loops: CDR1 SGHTA, CDR2 FQGTGA. The CDR3 has 16 residues. V shed 5 bases, J shed 3 bases, and the junction held 13 bases outside the gene matches.

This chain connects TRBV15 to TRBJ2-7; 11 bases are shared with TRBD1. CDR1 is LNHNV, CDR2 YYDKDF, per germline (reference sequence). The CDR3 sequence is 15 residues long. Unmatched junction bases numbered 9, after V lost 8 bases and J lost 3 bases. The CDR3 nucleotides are TGTGCCACCCGGAGGACCGGGACAGGGGGCTACGAGCAGTACTTC. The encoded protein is CATRRTGTGGYEQYF.

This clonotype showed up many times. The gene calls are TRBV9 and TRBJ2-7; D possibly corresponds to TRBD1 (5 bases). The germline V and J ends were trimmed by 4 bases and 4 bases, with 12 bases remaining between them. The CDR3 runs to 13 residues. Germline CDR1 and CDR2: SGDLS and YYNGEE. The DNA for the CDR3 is TGTGCCAGCAGCCCACAAGGGGCGTACGAGCAGTACTTC. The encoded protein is CASSPQGAYEQYF.

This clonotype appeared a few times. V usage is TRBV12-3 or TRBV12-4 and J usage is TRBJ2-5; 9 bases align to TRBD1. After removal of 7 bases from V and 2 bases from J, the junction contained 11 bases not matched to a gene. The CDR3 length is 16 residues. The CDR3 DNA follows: TGTGCCAGCATCCCCGGGACAGGGCTGTCGCAAGAGACCCAGTACTTC. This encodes CASIPGTGLSQETQYF.

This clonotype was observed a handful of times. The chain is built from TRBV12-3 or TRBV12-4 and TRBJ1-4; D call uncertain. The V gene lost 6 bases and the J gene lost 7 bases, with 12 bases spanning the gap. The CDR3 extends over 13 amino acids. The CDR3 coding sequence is TGTGCCAGCAGCCCCGGAAGTAGTGAAAAACTGTTTTTT. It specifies CASSPGSSEKLFF.

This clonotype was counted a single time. CDR3 nucleotide sequence: TGCAGCGTTTCCGGGGGGCCCGGGAAGGTCCCAAACACCGGGGAGCTGTTTTTT. Amino acid sequence: CSVSGGPGKVPNTGELFF. The genes are TRBV29-1 and TRBJ2-2, with D possibly being TRBD2 (7 bases). Trimming removed 5 bases at V and 2 bases at J, with 24 bases between. CDR1 and CDR2 from the germline V gene are SQVTM and ANQGSEA. The CDR3 has 18 residues.